This T cell receptor (beta chain) was identified during a study of T cells expressing NK-cell markers. On the study more broadly: Seropositivity for HCMV was found in most of the eight sequenced donors, with one seronegative.

The CDR3 runs to 20 residues. Germline CDR1 SGHDN, CDR2 FVKESK. TCRdb reanalyzed the 5' RACE reads, giving one entry per CDR3 protein sequence and no DNA. Seen in this sample are about 460,000 distinct CDR3 sequences; the ten most common clones hold roughly 1.4%. What was sequenced was blood T cells: a sorted CD56 or NKG2C T cell subset, CD4+ or CD8+ T cells, or bulk PBMC T cells (not recorded which). The TCR comes from a woman aged 45-60 years in good health. This chain joins TRBV14 and TRBJ2-6; TCRdb indicates TRBD2, and absent DNA this call remains unverified. This CDR3 reads CASSQLNTGTSGTGANVLTF. Variable domain in full (rest from reference TRBV14 and TRBJ2-6): EAGVTQFPSHSVIEKGQTVTLRCDPISGHDNLYWYRRVMGKEIKFLLHFVKESKQDESGMPNNRFLAERTGGTYSTLKVQPAELEDSGVYFCASSQLNTGTSGTGANVLTFGAGSRLTVL.